These T cell receptor beta chains were read from a single sample in a study of neurological immune-mediated disorders. TCRdb recomputed calls from the 5' RACE reads with MiXCR, one row per CDR3 protein. There are 45,000 to 55,000 distinct CDR3 sequences in the sample; about 3.8% occur only once, and 5% to 7% lies in the top ten. The sample taken for sequencing was PBMCs. Receptors were obtained from a man aged 55-75 years with multiple sclerosis. Each CDR3 is given with its conserved first and last residue.

length | J | V | CDR3
17 | TRBJ2-3 | TRBV20-1 | CSARDMRRGGTTDTQYF
14 | TRBJ2-2 | TRBV29-1 | CSVVNGQKIGELFF
13 | TRBJ2-3 | TRBV18 | CASSQQGTDTQYF
15 | TRBJ2-3 | TRBV6-1 | CASSPTGGITDTQYF
14 | TRBJ2-1 | TRBV5-8 | CASSLTGGSNEQFF
18 | TRBJ2-7 | TRBV7-8 | CASSRTPAGEIMVHEQYF
14 | TRBJ2-5 | TRBV20-1 | CSARRDSIVETQYF
15 | TRBJ2-5 | TRBV14 | CASSHYRGPGETQYF
15 | TRBJ1-2 | TRBV5-1 | CASSPTGGEGYGYTF
13 | TRBJ2-3 | TRBV6-2/TRBV6-3 | CASSRASTDTQYF
13 | TRBJ2-7 | TRBV30 | CAWSVDRAYEQYF
17 | TRBJ2-2 | TRBV5-1 | CASSSAAGPTGTGELFF
15 | TRBJ2-2 | TRBV4-1 | CASSQVLGNTGELFF
14 | TRBJ2-1 | TRBV5-5 | CASSRGGHVSEQFF
16 | TRBJ2-3 | TRBV7-8 | CASSIRTSRSTDTQYF
12 | TRBJ2-1 | TRBV3-1 | CASSQVSHEQFF
13 | TRBJ2-1 | TRBV6-1 | CASRPTGVAEQFF
15 | TRBJ1-4 | TRBV5-6 | CASSFVGGAGEKLFF
13 | TRBJ1-1 | TRBV6-1 | CASSEALGVEAFF
16 | TRBJ2-1 | TRBV5-1 | CASRPLTGGSHNEQFF
15 | TRBJ2-1 | TRBV6-1 | CASSPLSGSMDEQFF
18 | TRBJ2-1 | TRBV11-2 | CASSLFSPYRDPYNEQFF
16 | TRBJ2-2 | TRBV5-1 | CASSPLVGGGAGELFF
13 | TRBJ2-1 | TRBV29-1 | CSADRSLGNEQFF
17 | TRBJ2-1 | TRBV20-1 | CSAIPMGAGHSYNEQFF
14 | TRBJ2-2 | TRBV5-1 | CASTGPTSTVEPFF
13 | TRBJ2-7 | TRBV25-1 | CASSEPDAYEQYF
13 | TRBJ1-6 | TRBV6-1 | CASRASGGSPLHF
15 | TRBJ2-3 | TRBV2 | CASSSEAGGPGTQYF
14 | TRBJ1-1 | TRBV9 | CASSVDPINFEAFF
14 | TRBJ2-3 | TRBV20-1 | CSAPDLRQGDTQYF
13 | TRBJ2-5 | TRBV6-6 | CASSYSLMQGLNF
11 | TRBJ2-3 | TRBV18 | CASSPRDTQYF
14 | TRBJ2-7 | TRBV29-1 | CSGALAGSSYEQYF
16 | TRBJ1-2 | TRBV3-1 | CASSQETLQDRWGYTF
16 | TRBJ2-3 | TRBV5-1 | CASSFRPDSSTDTQYF
16 | TRBJ2-5 | TRBV5-8 | CASSLGIAENKETQYF
11 | TRBJ2-5 | TRBV20-1 | CSVGQQETQYF
15 | TRBJ2-6 | TRBV28 | CASRYRGFGANVLTF
15 | TRBJ2-3 | TRBV20-1 | CSAGGRGASTDTQYF
15 | TRBJ2-1 | TRBV20-1 | CSANPRTSGNNEQFF
15 | TRBJ1-4 | TRBV6-5 | CASSNTGTVYEKLFF
12 | TRBJ1-2 | TRBV20-1 | CSARDPGSGYTF
17 | TRBJ1-2 | TRBV27 | CASSLSGQGSPNYGYTF
13 | TRBJ2-7 | TRBV30 | CAWSSDRAEVGYF
15 | TRBJ2-1 | TRBV20-1 | CSAKPATRALGEQFF
16 | TRBJ2-3 | TRBV10-3 | CAISEASGGLGNTQYF
14 | TRBJ2-7 | TRBV7-2 | CASSSHTGRSEQYF
13 | TRBJ1-1 | TRBV7-9 | CASSLNLYTEAFF
13 | TRBJ1-6 | TRBV20-1 | CSVGTGYNSPLHF
18 | TRBJ2-2 | TRBV5-1 | CASSPDNTGTANTGELFF
11 | TRBJ1-1 | TRBV20-1 | CNATMNTEASF